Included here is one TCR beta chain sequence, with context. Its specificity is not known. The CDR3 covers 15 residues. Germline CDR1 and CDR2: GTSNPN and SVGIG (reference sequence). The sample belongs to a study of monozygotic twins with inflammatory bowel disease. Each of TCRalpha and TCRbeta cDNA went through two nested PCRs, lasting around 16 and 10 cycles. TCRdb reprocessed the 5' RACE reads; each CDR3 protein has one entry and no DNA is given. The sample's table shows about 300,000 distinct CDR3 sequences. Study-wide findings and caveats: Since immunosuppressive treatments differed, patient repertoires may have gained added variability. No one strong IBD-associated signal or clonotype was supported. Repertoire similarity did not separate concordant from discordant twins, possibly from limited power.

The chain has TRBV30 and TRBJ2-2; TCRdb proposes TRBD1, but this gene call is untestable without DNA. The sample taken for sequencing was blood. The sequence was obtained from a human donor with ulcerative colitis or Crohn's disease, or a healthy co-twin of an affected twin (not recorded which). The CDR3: CAWIPGTANTGELFF.